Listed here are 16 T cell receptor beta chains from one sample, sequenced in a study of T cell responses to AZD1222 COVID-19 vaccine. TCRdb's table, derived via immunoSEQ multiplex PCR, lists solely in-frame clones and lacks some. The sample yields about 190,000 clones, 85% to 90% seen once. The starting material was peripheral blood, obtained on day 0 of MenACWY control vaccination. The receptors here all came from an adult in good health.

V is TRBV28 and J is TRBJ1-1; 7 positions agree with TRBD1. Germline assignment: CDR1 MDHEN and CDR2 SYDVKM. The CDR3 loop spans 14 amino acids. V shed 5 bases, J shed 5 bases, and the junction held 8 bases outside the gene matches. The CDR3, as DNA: TGTGCCAGCAGTAACCCAGGGGGGGGGACTGAAGCTTTCTTT. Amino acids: CASSNPGGGTEAFF.

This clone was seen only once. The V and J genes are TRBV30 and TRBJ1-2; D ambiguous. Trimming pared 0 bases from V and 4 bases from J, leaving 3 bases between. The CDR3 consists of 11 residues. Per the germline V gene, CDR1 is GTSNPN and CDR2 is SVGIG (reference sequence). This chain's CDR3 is CAWSVGYGYTF. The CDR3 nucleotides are TGTGCCTGGAGTGTCGGCTATGGCTACACCTTC.

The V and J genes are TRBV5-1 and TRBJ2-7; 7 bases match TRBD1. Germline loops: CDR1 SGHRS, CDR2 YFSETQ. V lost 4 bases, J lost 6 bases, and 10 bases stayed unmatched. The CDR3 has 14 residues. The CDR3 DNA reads TGCGCCAGCAGCCTAAGACAGGGTTGGGGCGAGCAGTACTTC. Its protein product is CASSLRQGWGEQYF.

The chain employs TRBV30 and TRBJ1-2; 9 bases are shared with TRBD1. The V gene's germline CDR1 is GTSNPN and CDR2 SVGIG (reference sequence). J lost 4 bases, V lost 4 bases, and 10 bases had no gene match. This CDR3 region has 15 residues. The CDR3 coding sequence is TGTGCCTGGACCACTACCGGGACAGGGAGCTATGGCTACACCTTC. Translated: CAWTTTGTGSYGYTF.

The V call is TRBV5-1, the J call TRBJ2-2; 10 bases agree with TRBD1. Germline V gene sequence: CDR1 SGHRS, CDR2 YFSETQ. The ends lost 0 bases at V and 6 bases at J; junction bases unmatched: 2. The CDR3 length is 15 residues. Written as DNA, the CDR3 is TGCGCCAGCAGCTTGGGACAGGGGGCGGCCGGGGAGCTGTTTTTT. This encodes CASSLGQGAAGELFF.

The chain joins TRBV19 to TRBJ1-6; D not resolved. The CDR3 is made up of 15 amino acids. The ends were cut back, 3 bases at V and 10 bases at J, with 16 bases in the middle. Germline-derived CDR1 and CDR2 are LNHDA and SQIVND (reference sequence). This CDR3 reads CASSIDGGPRSPLHF. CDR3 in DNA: TGTGCCAGTAGTATTGATGGTGGACCTCGATCACCCCTCCACTTT.

CDR3: CASSLGLAGAYEQYF. CDR3 nucleotides: TGTGCCAGCAGTTTGGGGCTAGCGGGAGCCTACGAGCAGTACTTC. The rearrangement joins TRBV27 to TRBJ2-7; 10 bases map to TRBD2. This CDR3 comprises 15 residues. Losses at the gene ends were 3 bases for V and 2 bases for J; bases not matched to a gene: 4. Germline assignment: CDR1 MNHEY and CDR2 SMNVEV (reference sequence).

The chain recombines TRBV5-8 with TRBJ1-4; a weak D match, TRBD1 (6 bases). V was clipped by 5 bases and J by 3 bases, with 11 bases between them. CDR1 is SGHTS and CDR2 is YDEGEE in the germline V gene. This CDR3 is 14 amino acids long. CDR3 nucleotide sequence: TGTGCCAGCAGTCGTGGACAGTCTAATGAAAAACTGTTTTTT. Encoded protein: CASSRGQSNEKLFF. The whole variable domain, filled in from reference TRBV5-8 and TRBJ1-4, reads EAGVTQSPTHLIKTRGQQATLRCSPISGHTSVYWYQQALGLGLQFLLWYDEGEERNRGNFPPRFSGRQFPNYSSELNVNALELEDSALYLCASSRGQSNEKLFFGSGTQLSVL.

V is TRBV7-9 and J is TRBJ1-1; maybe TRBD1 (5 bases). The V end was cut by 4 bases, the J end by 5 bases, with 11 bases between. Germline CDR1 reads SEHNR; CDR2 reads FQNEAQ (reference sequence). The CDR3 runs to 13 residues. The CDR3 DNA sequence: TGTGCCAGCAGCTCCAAGGGGTTGACTGAAGCTTTCTTT. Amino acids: CASSSKGLTEAFF.

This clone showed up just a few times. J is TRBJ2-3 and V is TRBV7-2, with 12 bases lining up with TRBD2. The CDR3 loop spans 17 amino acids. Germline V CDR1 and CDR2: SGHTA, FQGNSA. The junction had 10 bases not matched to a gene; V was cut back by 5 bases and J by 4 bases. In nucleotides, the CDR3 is TGTGCCAGCAGCCGTACTAGCGGGGGGAATCGCGCAGATACGCAGTATTTT. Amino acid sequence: CASSRTSGGNRADTQYF.

The CDR3: CAIMAGETGELFF. The CDR3 DNA sequence: TGTGCCATCATGGCGGGGGAAACCGGGGAGCTGTTTTTT. J is TRBJ2-2 and V is TRBV10-3, with TRBD2 identical over 7 bases. CDR3 length: 13 residues. V lost 7 bases and J lost 5; bases outside the gene matches: 4. Germline V CDR1 and CDR2: ENHRY, SYGVKD.

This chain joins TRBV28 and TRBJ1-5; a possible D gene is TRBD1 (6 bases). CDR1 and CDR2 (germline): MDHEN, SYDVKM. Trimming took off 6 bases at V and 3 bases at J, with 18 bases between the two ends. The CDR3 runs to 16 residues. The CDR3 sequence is CASRIPGTLFNQPQHF. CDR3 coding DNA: TGTGCCAGCAGGATTCCCGGGACACTCTTCAATCAGCCCCAGCATTTT.

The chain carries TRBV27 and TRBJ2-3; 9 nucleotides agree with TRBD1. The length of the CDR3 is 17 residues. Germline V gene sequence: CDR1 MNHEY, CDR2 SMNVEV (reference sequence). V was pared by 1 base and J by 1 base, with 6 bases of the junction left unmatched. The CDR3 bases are TGTGCCAGCAGTTTATACGGGACAGGGACCCGCACAGATACGCAGTATTTT. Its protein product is CASSLYGTGTRTDTQYF.

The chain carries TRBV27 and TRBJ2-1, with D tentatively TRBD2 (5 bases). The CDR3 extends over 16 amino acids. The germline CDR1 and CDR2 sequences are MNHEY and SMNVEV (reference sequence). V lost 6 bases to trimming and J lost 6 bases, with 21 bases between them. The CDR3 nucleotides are TGTGCCAGCAGCCCCGGGGTTAGCGCGAGTGGCAATGAGCAGTTCTTC. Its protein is CASSPGVSASGNEQFF.

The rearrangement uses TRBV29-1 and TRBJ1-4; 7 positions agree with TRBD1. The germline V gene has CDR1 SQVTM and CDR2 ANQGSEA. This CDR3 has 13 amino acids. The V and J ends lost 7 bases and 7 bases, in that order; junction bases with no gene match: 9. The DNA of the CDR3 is TGCAGCGCCGGACAGGAGGCTAGTGAAAAACTGTTTTTT. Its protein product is CSAGQEASEKLFF.

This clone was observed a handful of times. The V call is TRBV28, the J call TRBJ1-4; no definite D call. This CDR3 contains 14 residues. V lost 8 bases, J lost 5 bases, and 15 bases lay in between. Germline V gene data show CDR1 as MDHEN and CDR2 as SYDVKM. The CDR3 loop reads CASFGERVNEKLFF. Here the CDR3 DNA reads TGTGCCAGCTTCGGGGAAAGGGTGAATGAAAAACTGTTTTTT.